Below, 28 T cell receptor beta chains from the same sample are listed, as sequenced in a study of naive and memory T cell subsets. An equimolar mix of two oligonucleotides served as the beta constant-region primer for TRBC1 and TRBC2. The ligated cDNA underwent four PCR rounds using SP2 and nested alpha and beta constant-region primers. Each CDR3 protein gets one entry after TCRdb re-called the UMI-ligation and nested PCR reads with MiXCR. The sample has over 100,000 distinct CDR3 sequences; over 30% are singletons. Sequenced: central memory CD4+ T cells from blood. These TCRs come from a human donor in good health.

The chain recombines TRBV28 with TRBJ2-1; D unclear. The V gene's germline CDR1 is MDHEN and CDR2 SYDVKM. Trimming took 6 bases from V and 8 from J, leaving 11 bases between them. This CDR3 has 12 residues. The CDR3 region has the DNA TGTGCCAGCAGCCCCCAGTTGTATGAGCAGTTCTTC. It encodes CASSPQLYEQFF.

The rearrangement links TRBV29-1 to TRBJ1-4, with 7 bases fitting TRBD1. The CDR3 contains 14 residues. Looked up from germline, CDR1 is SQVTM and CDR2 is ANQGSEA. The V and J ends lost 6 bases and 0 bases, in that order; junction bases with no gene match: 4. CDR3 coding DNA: TGCAGCGTGATCGGACAGGCAACTAATGAAAAACTGTTTTTT. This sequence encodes CSVIGQATNEKLFF. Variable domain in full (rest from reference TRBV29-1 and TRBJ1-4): SAVISQKPSRDICQRGTSLTIQCQVDSQVTMMFWYRQQPGQSLTLIATANQGSEATYESGFVIDKFPISRPNLTFSTLTVSNMSPEDSSIYLCSVIGQATNEKLFFGSGTQLSVL.

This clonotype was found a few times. The CDR3 region has the DNA TGTGCCAGCAGTTACTCGGTGGGAGGGTACAATGAGCAGTTCTTC. Translating it yields CASSYSVGGYNEQFF. This chain uses TRBV6-5 with TRBJ2-1; 7 bases align to TRBD2. The CDR3 is made up of 15 amino acids. The J segment lost 4 bases and the V segment lost 0 bases, leaving 3 bases of the junction unmatched. Germline V CDR1 and CDR2: MNHEY, SVGAGI.

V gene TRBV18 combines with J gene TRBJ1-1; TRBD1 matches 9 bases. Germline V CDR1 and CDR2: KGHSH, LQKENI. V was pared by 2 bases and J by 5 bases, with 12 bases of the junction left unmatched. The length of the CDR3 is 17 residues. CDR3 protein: CASSPILLTGGRTEAFF. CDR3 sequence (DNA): TGTGCCAGCTCACCAATCCTACTGACAGGGGGGAGGACTGAAGCTTTCTTT.

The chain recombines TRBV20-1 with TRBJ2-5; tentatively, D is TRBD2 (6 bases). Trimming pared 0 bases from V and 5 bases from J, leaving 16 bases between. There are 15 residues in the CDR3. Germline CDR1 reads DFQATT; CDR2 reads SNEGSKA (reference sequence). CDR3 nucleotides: TGCAGTGCTAGAGATTTCGGCAGAGGAGGGGAGACCCAGTACTTC. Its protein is CSARDFGRGGETQYF.

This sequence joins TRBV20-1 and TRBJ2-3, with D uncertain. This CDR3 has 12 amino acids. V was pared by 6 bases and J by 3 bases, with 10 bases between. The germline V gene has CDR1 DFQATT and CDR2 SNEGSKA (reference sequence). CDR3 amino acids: CSAGVGTDTQYF. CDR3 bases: TGCAGTGCCGGAGTAGGAACAGATACGCAGTATTTT.

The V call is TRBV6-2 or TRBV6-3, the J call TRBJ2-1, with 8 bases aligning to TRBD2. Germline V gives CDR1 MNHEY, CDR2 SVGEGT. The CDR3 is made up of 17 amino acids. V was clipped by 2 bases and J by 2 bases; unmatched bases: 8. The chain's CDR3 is CASSYQAGAGAYNEQFF. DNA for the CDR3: TGTGCCAGCAGTTACCAAGCGGGAGCGGGCGCCTACAATGAGCAGTTCTTC.

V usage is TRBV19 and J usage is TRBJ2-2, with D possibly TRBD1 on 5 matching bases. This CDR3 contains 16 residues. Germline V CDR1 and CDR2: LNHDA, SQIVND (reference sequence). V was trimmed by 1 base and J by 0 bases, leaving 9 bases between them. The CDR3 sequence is CASSIGVGANTGELFF. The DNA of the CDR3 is TGTGCCAGTAGTATAGGGGTAGGGGCGAACACCGGGGAGCTGTTTTTT.

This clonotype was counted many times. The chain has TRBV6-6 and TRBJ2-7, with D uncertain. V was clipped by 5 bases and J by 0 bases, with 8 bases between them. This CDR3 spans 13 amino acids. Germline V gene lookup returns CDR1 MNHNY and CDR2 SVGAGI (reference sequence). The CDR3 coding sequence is TGTGCCAGCAGTGTGGGTGTCTCCTACGAGCAGTACTTC. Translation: CASSVGVSYEQYF.

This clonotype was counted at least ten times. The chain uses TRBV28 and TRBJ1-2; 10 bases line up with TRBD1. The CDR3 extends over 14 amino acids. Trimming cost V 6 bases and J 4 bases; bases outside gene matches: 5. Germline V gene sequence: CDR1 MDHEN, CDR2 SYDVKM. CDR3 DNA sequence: TGTGCCAGCAGAGACGGACAGGGGGGCTATGGCTACACCTTC. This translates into CASRDGQGGYGYTF.

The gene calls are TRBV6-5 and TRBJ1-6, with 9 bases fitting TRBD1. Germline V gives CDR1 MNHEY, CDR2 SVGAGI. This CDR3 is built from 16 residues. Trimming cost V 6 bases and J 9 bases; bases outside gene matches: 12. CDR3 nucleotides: TGTGCCAGCAGACTCGTGCCGGGACAGGGTTTTTCACCCCTCCACTTT. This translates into CASRLVPGQGFSPLHF.

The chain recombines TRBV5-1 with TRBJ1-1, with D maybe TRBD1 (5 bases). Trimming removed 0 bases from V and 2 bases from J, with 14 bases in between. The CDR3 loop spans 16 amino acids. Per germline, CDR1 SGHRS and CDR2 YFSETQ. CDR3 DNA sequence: TGCGCCAGCAGCTTGGGAGGGGCAGTAGGCAACACTGAAGCTTTCTTT. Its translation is CASSLGGAVGNTEAFF.

DNA of the CDR3: TGTGCCAGCAGTGCGTACAGCTACGAGCAGTACTTC. Translated, it gives CASSAYSYEQYF. The chain carries TRBV2 and TRBJ2-7; no definite D call. The CDR3 has 12 residues. The V end lost 4 bases, the J end lost 3 bases, and 7 bases lay between the germline ends. In germline, CDR1 is SNHLY, CDR2 FYNNEI.

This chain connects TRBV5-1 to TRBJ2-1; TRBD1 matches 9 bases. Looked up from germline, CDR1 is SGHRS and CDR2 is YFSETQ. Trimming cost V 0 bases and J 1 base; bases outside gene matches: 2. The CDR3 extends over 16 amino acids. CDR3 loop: CASSLDRGRSYNEQFF. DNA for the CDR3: TGCGCCAGCAGCTTGGACAGGGGGCGATCCTACAATGAGCAGTTCTTC.

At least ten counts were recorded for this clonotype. CDR3 sequence: CAISEAGQGNTETQYF. The CDR3 coding sequence is TGTGCCATCAGTGAAGCAGGACAGGGGAATACAGAGACCCAGTACTTC. This chain uses TRBV10-3 with TRBJ2-5, with 9 positions matching TRBD1. Germline V gives CDR1 ENHRY, CDR2 SYGVKD. CDR3 length equals 16 residues. V lost 3 bases and J lost 4; bases outside the gene matches: 9.

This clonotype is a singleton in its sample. CDR3 amino acids: CASSLLQGASTDTQYF. CDR3 DNA sequence: TGTGCCAGCAGCCTACTACAGGGGGCGAGCACAGATACGCAGTATTTT. The chain uses TRBV3-1 and TRBJ2-3; 9 positions match TRBD1. The J segment lost 0 bases and the V segment lost 4 bases, leaving 5 bases of the junction unmatched. CDR3 length: 16 residues. Per germline, CDR1 LGHDT and CDR2 YNNKEL (reference sequence).

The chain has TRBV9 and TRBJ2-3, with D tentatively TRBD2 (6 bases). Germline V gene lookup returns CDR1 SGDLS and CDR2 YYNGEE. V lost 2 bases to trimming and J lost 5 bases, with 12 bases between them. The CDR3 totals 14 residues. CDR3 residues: CASSVGGVEDTQYF. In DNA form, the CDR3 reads TGTGCCAGCAGCGTGGGGGGAGTGGAAGATACGCAGTATTTT.

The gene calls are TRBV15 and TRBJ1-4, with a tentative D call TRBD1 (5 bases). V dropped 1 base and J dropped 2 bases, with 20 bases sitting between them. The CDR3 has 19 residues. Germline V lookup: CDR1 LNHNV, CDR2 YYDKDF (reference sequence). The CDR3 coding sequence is TGTGCCACCAGCAGAGGGGCCAGGGCAGGTTCGAAGACTAATGAAAAACTGTTTTTT. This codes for CATSRGARAGSKTNEKLFF.

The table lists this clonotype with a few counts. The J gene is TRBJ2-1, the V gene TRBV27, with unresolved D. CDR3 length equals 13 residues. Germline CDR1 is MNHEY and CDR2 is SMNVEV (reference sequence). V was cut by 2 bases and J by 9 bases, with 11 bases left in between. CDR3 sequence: CASSLMPSPEQFF. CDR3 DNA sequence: TGTGCCAGCAGTTTAATGCCCAGCCCTGAGCAGTTCTTC.

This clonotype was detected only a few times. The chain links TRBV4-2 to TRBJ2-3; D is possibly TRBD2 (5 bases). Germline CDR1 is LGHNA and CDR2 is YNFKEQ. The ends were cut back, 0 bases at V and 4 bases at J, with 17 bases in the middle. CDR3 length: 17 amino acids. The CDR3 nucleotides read TGTGCCAGCAGCCAAGAAGCTCGGGGTAGCATTGCAGATACGCAGTATTTT. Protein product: CASSQEARGSIADTQYF.

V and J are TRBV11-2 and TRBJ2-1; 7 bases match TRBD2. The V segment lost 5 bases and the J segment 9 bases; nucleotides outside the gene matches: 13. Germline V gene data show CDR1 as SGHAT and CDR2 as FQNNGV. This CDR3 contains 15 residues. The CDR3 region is CASSQTAAGEGEQFF. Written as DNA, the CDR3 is TGTGCCAGCAGCCAGACGGCTGCGGGAGAGGGTGAGCAGTTCTTC.

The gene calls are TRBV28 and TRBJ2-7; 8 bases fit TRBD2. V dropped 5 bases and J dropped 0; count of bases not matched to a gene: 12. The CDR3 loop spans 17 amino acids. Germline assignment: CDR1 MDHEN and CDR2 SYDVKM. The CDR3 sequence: CASSGLSSGSSSYEQYF. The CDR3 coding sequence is TGTGCCAGCAGTGGACTGTCTAGCGGGTCGAGCTCCTACGAGCAGTACTTC.

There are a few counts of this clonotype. CDR3 nucleotides: TGCAGCGCCCGGACAGGGTTGAATGAGCAGTTCTTC. It specifies CSARTGLNEQFF. The chain combines TRBV29-1 with TRBJ2-1; 8 bases align to TRBD1. This CDR3 is 12 amino acids long. J lost 7 bases, V lost 7 bases, and 6 bases had no gene match. CDR1 is SQVTM and CDR2 is ANQGSEA in the germline V gene.

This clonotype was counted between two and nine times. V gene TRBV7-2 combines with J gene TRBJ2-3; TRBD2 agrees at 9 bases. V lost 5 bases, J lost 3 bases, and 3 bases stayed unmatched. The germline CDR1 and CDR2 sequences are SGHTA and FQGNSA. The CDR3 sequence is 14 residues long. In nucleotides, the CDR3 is TGTGCCAGCAGCAGGGGACTAGCTACAGATACGCAGTATTTT. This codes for CASSRGLATDTQYF.

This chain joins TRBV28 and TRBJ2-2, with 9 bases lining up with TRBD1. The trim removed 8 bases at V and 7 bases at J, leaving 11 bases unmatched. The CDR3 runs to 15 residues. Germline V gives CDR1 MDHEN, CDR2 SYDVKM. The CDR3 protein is CASRGTGPFYGELFF. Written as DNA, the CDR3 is TGTGCCAGCCGTGGGACAGGGCCCTTCTACGGGGAGCTGTTTTTT.

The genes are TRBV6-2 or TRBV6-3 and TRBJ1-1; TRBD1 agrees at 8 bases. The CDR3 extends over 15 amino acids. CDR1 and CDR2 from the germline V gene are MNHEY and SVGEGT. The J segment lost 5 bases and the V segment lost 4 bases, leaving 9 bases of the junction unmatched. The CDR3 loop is CASSLTGQGGTEAFF. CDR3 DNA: TGTGCCAGCAGTTTGACTGGACAGGGAGGTACTGAAGCTTTCTTT.

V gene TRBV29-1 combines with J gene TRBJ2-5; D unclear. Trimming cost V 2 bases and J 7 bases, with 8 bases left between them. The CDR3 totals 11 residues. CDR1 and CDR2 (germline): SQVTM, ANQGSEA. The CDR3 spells CSVEYRGTQYF. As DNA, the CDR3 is TGCAGCGTTGAATACCGAGGGACCCAGTACTTC.

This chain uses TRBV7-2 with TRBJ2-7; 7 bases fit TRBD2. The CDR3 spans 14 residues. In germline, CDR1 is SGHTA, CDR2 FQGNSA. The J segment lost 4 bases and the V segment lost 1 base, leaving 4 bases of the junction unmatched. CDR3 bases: TGTGCCAGCAGCTTAGGCGGGAGAAGGTACGAGCAGTACTTC. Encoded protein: CASSLGGRRYEQYF.